This T cell receptor (beta chain) was recorded in a study of T cell repertoires in cytomegalovirus infection. The study, taken as a whole, reports: The cumulative frequency of public TCR beta families identified carriers of CMV plus the relevant HLA.

This clonotype was picked up many times. What it binds is not known. TCRdb independently ran MiXCR on the reads; one entry per CDR3 protein. Of 200,000 to 300,000 distinct CDR3 sequences listed, 5% to 8.5% were seen once; the top ten hold roughly 6.5%. The CDR3 sequence is 14 residues long. V shed 5 bases and J 8 bases; nucleotides not matched to a gene: 10. Germline loops: CDR1 LNHDA, CDR2 SQIVND (reference sequence). The rearrangement joins TRBV19 to TRBJ1-1; 8 nucleotides agree with TRBD1. The TCR was taken from a human donor in good health (CMV status not recorded). Some clones in this sample may be carry-over from other donors' samples. The sample comprised PBMCs. The CDR3 nucleotides read TGTGCCAGTAGTCTCGGGACAGGAGAGAGAGAAGCTTTCTTT. Translating it yields CASSLGTGEREAFF.